The TCR beta chain described here comes from a study of Graves' ophthalmopathy and Graves' hyperthyroidism. Study-level results: Most expanded thyroid clonotypes above 0.001 frequency also appeared in blood. Stable hyperthyroidism and ophthalmopathy were told apart by a 13-signature model, which achieved 85% to 90% sensitivity and approximately 82% specificity.

RNA transcripts yielded amplified TCR beta CDR3 regions. An opening RT-PCR round employed HTBI primers and preceded a second-round multiplex PCR. Via MiXCR, TCRdb re-called the multiplex PCR reads, giving one row per CDR3 protein. The repertoire consists of a few hundred thousand distinct CDR3 sequences, with about 18% occurring once and the leading ten covering around 1.6%. This clonotype was detected ten times or more. Its specificity is unknown. The V end lost 2 bases, the J end lost 4 bases, and 14 bases lay between the germline ends. From germline, CDR1 is MDHEN and CDR2 SYDVKM. The CDR3 runs to 15 residues.

V usage is TRBV28 and J usage is TRBJ2-5, with D possibly TRBD2 on 6 matching bases. Sequenced: peripheral blood. The TCR sequence derives from a young woman with Graves' ophthalmopathy. Written as DNA, the CDR3 is TGTGCCAGCAGTTTAACGGGGCGGGATGGAGAGACCCAGTACTTC. Amino acids: CASSLTGRDGETQYF.